Listed here is a single TCR beta chain. Germline V gene data show CDR1 as SNHLY and CDR2 as FYNNEI. This CDR3 is 16 amino acids long. Trimming took 2 bases from V and 2 from J, leaving 12 bases between them. The data originate from a study of CD8 T cells in Susac syndrome. With random hexamers, 0.5 to 1 ug RNA was reverse transcribed. TCRdb used MiXCR to reprocess the immunoSEQ multiplex PCR reads, holding one entry per CDR3 protein. The table shows 100,000 to 150,000 distinct CDR3 sequences, with around 94% occurring only once. The source is a human donor in good health. The rearrangement joins TRBV2 to TRBJ1-4; D is unclear. The sequencing input was CD4+ T cells from PBMCs. CDR3 in amino acids: CASSERGFGTNEKLFF. The CDR3 bases are TGTGCCAGCAGTGAACGGGGTTTTGGCACTAATGAAAAACTGTTTTTT. The full variable domain, in which reference TRBV2 and TRBJ1-4 provide the parts outside the CDR3, is EPEVTQTPSHQVTQMGQEVILRCVPISNHLYFYWYRQILGQKVEFLVSFYNNEISEKSEIFDDQFSVERPDGSNFTLKIRSTKLEDSAMYFCASSERGFGTNEKLFFGSGTQLSVL.